This is a list of T cell receptor beta chains from one sample in a study of graft-versus-host responses after intestinal transplantation. What these receptors recognize is not known. Clones were sequenced by immunoSEQ multiplex PCR, and TCRdb holds only the in-frame ones, with some missing. This sample has 84,000 or so clones, with roughly 90% found just once. Sequenced here: unstimulated CD4+ T cells sorted from spleen or lymph node cells, sampled before intestinal transplant. The receptors here all came from a human donor who received an intestinal transplant. The CDR3 runs from the conserved cysteine through the conserved F or W. The order of the fields is clone size, V gene, J gene, D gene, CDR3 DNA, CDR3 protein. D genes are given only for firm matches. Clone size, where shown, is once, few, many, or a class for clones that have expanded.

size: -; V: TRBV30; J: TRBJ2-1; D: -; DNA: TGTGCCTGGACCCAACTGGCGGATGAGCAGTTCTTC; CDR3: CAWTQLADEQFF
size: -; V: TRBV28; J: TRBJ1-2; D: TRBD1; DNA: TGTGCCAGCAGTTTAGGACAGGGGTTCTATGGCTACACCTTC; CDR3: CASSLGQGFYGYTF
size: -; V: TRBV7-9; J: TRBJ1-6; D: TRBD1; DNA: TGTGCCAGCAGCTTAGCTGGGACAGATAATTCACCCCTCCACTTT; CDR3: CASSLAGTDNSPLHF
size: -; V: TRBV9; J: TRBJ2-5; D: TRBD2; DNA: TGTGCCAGCAGCGTAAGGGGGACTAGCGAAGAGACCCAGTACTTC; CDR3: CASSVRGTSEETQYF
size: -; V: TRBV19; J: TRBJ1-5; D: -; DNA: TGTGCCGCCGCGGGGGGGGCCGGCGGCAATCAGCCCCAGCATTTT; CDR3: CAAAGGAGGNQPQHF
size: -; V: TRBV5-1; J: TRBJ2-5; D: TRBD1; DNA: TGCGCCAGCAGCCCCCCCCGGGACAGGGGTGAGACCCAGTACTTC; CDR3: CASSPPRDRGETQYF
size: -; V: TRBV10-1; J: TRBJ2-1; D: -; DNA: TGCGCCAGCAGTGAGTCCAGTAATCGGCTATACAATGAGCAGTTCTTC; CDR3: CASSESSNRLYNEQFF
size: few; V: TRBV5-8; J: TRBJ1-6; D: -; DNA: TGTGCCAGCAGTTGGGGGGATTCACCCCTCCACTTT; CDR3: CASSWGDSPLHF
size: -; V: TRBV18; J: TRBJ1-1; D: -; DNA: TGTGCCAGCTCACCAGGGGCCATGAACACTGAAGCTTTCTTT; CDR3: CASSPGAMNTEAFF
size: -; V: TRBV19; J: TRBJ2-5; D: -; DNA: TGTGCCAGTAGTACGCGTACAGTGGAGACCCAGTACTTC; CDR3: CASSTRTVETQYF
size: once; V: TRBV14; J: TRBJ1-4; D: TRBD1; DNA: TGTGCCAGCAGCCGACAGGGCGCAACTAATGAAAAACTGTTTTTT; CDR3: CASSRQGATNEKLFF
size: few; V: TRBV7-9; J: TRBJ2-1; D: TRBD2; DNA: TGTGCCAGCAGCTCCCTCCCCACTAGCGGGAGGGTGAATGAGCAGTTCTTC; CDR3: CASSSLPTSGRVNEQFF
size: -; V: TRBV19; J: TRBJ2-2; D: -; DNA: TGTGCCAGTAACTTCGGGACCGGGACCTTGAACACCGGGGAGCTGTTTTTT; CDR3: CASNFGTGTLNTGELFF
size: -; V: TRBV7-8; J: TRBJ1-1; D: -; DNA: TGTGCCAGCAGCCCCCGGGTGGTAACAACATGGTCTGGGAACACTGAAGCTTTCTTT; CDR3: CASSPRVVTTWSGNTEAFF
size: -; V: TRBV10-1; J: TRBJ1-2; D: -; DNA: TGCGCCAGCAGTGCGGGACGGAACTATGGCTACACCTTC; CDR3: CASSAGRNYGYTF
size: -; V: TRBV9; J: TRBJ2-5; D: TRBD2; DNA: TGTGCCAGCAGCGTAGGGACTAGCGGGAGCGAGACCCAGTACTTC; CDR3: CASSVGTSGSETQYF
size: -; V: TRBV25-1; J: TRBJ2-5; D: -; DNA: TGTGCCAGCGGCTTAACAGGTACAGGACAAGAGACCCAGTACTTC; CDR3: CASGLTGTGQETQYF
size: -; V: TRBV4-2; J: TRBJ2-1; D: -; DNA: TGTGCCAGCAGCCAAGATTGGTTCTCCGGGGGACCTTCCTACAATGAGCAGTTCTTC; CDR3: CASSQDWFSGGPSYNEQFF
size: few; V: TRBV19; J: TRBJ1-4; D: -; DNA: TGTGCCAGTAGTACGACATACACGGGTGAAAAACTGTTTTTT; CDR3: CASSTTYTGEKLFF
size: -; V: TRBV29-1; J: TRBJ1-1; D: -; DNA: TGCAGCGCTAAGGACGGGTCGAACACTGAAGCTTTCTTT; CDR3: CSAKDGSNTEAFF
size: -; V: TRBV14; J: TRBJ2-7; D: TRBD1; DNA: TGTGCCAGCAGCCACTACGGGACAGAGAGCTCCTACGAGCAGTACTTC; CDR3: CASSHYGTESSYEQYF
size: once; V: TRBV29-1; J: TRBJ2-1; D: TRBD2; DNA: TGCAGCGTTGAAAAACTAGCGGGGAACAATGAGCAGTTCTTC; CDR3: CSVEKLAGNNEQFF
size: -; V: TRBV30; J: TRBJ2-1; D: TRBD2; DNA: TGTGCCTGGAGGGGACTAGCGGGAACCAATGAGCAGTTCTTC; CDR3: CAWRGLAGTNEQFF
size: -; V: TRBV5-4; J: TRBJ1-5; D: -; DNA: TGTGCCAGCAGCTTGGCGGGCAATCAGCCCCAGCATTTT; CDR3: CASSLAGNQPQHF
size: -; V: TRBV19; J: TRBJ2-3; D: TRBD1; DNA: TGTGCCAGTAGTGATAGGGGGCATGAAGATACGCAGTATTTT; CDR3: CASSDRGHEDTQYF
size: -; V: TRBV7-9; J: TRBJ2-7; D: TRBD2; DNA: TGTGCCAGCAGCTTAGGAGTTCTAGCGGAAACACTCTACGAGCAGTACTTC; CDR3: CASSLGVLAETLYEQYF
size: -; V: TRBV7-8; J: TRBJ1-5; D: -; DNA: TGTGCCAGCAGCTTAGGGGAGGGAGGGGTGAAGTTTATAGGCAATCAGCCCCAGCATTTT; CDR3: CASSLGEGGVKFIGNQPQHF
size: -; V: TRBV29-1; J: TRBJ2-1; D: TRBD2; DNA: TGCAGCGTTACCGGGACTAGCGTAAATGAGCAGTTCTTC; CDR3: CSVTGTSVNEQFF
size: once; V: TRBV7-8; J: TRBJ2-1; D: -; DNA: TGTGCCAGCAGCCGGTTTTACAATGAGCAGTTCTTC; CDR3: CASSRFYNEQFF
size: -; V: TRBV19; J: TRBJ2-7; D: -; DNA: TGTGCCAGCCCCTCTAGGGCTGCGGGTAGGTCCTACGAGCAGTACTTC; CDR3: CASPSRAAGRSYEQYF
size: -; V: TRBV6-5; J: TRBJ2-2; D: TRBD2; DNA: TGTGCCAGCACCTCAGCCGGGACTAGGGCCGGGGAGCTGTTTTTT; CDR3: CASTSAGTRAGELFF